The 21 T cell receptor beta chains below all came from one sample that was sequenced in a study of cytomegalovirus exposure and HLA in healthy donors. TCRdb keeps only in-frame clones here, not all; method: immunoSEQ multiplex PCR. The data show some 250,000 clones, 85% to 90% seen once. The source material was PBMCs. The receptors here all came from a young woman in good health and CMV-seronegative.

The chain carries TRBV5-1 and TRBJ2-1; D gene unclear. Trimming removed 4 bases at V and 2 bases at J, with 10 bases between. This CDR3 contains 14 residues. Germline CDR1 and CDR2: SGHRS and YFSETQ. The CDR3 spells CASSTGQTYNEQFF. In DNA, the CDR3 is TGCGCCAGCAGCACGGGTCAAACCTACAATGAGCAGTTCTTC.

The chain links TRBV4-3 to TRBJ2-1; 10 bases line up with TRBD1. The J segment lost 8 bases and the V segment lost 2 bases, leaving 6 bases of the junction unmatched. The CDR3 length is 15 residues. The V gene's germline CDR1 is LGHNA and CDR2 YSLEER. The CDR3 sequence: CASSQTGTGAHEQFF. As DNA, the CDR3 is TGCGCCAGCAGCCAAACCGGGACAGGGGCCCATGAGCAGTTCTTC.

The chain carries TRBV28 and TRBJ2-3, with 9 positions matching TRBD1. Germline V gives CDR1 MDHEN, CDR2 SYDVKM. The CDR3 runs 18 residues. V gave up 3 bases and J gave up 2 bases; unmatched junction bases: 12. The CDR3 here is CASSLSPPGTGYTDTQYF. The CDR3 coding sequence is TGTGCCAGCAGTTTGTCCCCCCCCGGGACAGGGTACACAGATACGCAGTATTTT.

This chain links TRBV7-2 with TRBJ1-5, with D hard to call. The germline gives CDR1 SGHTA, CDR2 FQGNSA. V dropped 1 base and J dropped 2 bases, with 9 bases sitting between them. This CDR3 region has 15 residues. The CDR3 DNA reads TGTGCCAGCAGCTTAGGCGGTGGTCGCAATCAGCCCCAGCATTTT. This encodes CASSLGGGRNQPQHF.

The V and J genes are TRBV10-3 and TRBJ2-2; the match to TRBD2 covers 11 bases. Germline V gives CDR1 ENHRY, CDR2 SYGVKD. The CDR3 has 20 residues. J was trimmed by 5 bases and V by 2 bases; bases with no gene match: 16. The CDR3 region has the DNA TGTGCCATCAGTGAGGGAAGACTAGCGGGGATCACCTGGGGGACCGGGGAGCTGTTTTTT. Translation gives CAISEGRLAGITWGTGELFF.

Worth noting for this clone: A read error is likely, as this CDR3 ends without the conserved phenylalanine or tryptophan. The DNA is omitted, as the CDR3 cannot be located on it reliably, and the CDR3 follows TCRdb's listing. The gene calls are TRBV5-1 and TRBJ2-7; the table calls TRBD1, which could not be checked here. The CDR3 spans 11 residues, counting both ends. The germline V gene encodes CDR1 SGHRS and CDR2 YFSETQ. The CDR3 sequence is CASSLVGAVWT.

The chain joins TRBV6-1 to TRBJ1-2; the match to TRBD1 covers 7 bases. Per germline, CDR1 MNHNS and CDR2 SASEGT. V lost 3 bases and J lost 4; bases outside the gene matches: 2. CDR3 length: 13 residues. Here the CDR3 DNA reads TGTGCCAGCAGTGAGGCAGGGGGCTATGGCTACACCTTC. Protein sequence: CASSEAGGYGYTF.

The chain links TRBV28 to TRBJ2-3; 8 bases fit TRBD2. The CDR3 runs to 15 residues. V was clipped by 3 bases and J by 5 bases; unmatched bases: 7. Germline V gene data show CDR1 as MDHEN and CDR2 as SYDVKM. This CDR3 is CASSFGGAKGDTQYF. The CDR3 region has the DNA TGTGCCAGCAGTTTCGGGGGGGCTAAGGGAGATACGCAGTATTTT.

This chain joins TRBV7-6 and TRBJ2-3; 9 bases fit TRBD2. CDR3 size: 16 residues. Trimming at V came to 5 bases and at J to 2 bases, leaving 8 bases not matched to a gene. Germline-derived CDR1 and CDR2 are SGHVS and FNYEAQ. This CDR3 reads CASSRIAGAATDTQYF. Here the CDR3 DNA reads TGTGCCAGCAGCCGGATAGCGGGGGCCGCCACAGATACGCAGTATTTT.

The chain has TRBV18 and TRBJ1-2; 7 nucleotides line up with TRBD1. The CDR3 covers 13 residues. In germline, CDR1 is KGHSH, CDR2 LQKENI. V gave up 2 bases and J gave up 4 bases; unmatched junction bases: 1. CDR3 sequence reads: CASSPRTGYGYTF. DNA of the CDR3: TGTGCCAGCTCACCAAGGACAGGCTATGGCTACACCTTC.

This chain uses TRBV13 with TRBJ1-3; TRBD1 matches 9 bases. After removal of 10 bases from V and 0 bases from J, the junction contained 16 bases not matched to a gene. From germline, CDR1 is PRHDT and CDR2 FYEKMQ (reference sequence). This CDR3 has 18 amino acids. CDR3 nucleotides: TGTGCCACCACACTTCTCCGGGACAGGGTGGGCTCTGGAAACACCATATATTTT. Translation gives CATTLLRDRVGSGNTIYF.

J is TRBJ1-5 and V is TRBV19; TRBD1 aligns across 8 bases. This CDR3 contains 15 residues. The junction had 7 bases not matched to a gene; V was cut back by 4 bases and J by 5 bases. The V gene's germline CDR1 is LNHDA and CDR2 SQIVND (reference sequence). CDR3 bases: TGTGCCAGTAGTACCCTGGACAGGGAGGATCAGCCCCAGCATTTT. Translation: CASSTLDREDQPQHF.

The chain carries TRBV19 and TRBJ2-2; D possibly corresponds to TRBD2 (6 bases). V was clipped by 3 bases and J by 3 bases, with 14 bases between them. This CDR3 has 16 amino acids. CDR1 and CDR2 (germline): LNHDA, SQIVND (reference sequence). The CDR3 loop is CASSIIGGLDTGELFF. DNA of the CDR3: TGTGCCAGTAGTATCATCGGAGGGCTCGACACCGGGGAGCTGTTTTTT.

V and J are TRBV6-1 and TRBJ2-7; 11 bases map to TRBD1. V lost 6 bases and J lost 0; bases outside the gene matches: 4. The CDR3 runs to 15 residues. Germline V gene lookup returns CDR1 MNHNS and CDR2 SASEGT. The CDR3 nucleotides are TGTGCCAGCAGCCGAGGACAGGGGGCCTCCTACGAGCAGTACGTC. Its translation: CASSRGQGASYEQYV.

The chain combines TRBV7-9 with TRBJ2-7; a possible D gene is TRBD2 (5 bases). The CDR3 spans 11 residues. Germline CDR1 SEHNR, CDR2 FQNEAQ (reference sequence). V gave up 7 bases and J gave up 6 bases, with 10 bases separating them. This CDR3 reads CASNYEGEQYF. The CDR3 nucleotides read TGTGCCAGCAACTACGAGGGCGAGCAGTACTTC.

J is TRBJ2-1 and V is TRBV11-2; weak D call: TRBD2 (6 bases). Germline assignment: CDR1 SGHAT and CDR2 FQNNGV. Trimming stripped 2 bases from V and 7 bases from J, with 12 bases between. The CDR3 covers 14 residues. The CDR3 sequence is CASSLTRGNNEQFF. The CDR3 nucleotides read TGTGCCAGCAGCTTAACTCGGGGGAATAATGAGCAGTTCTTC. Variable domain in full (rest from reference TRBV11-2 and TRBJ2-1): EAGVAQSPRYKIIEKRQSVAFWCNPISGHATLYWYQQILGQGPKLLIQFQNNGVVDDSQLPKDRFSAERLKGVDSTLKIQPAKLEDSAVYLCASSLTRGNNEQFFGPGTRLTVL.

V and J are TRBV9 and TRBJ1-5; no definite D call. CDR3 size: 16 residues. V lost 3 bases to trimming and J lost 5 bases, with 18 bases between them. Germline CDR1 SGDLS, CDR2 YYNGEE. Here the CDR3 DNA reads TGTGCCAGCAGCGCAACGGACGGAGGTGGTGATCAGCCCCAGCATTTT. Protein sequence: CASSATDGGGDQPQHF.

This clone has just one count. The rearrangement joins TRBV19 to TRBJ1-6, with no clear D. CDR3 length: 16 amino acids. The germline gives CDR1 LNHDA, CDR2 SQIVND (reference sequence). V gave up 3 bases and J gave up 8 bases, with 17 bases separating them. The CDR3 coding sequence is TGTGCCAGTAGTATCGTGGCAAAGCGGACTTATTCACCCCTCCACTTT. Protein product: CASSIVAKRTYSPLHF.

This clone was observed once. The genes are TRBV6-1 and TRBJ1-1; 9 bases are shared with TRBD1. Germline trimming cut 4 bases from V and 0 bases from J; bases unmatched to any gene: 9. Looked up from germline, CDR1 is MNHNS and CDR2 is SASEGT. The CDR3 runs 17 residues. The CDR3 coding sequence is TGTGCCAGCAGTGTCAAGGACAGGGGCTTCATGAACACTGAAGCTTTCTTT. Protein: CASSVKDRGFMNTEAFF.

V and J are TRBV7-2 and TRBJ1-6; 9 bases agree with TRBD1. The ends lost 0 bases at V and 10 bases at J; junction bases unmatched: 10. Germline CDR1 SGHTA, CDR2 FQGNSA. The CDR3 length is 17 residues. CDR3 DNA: TGTGCCAGCAGCTTAGCGTCATACAGGGGACAGGGATCACCCCTCCACTTT. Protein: CASSLASYRGQGSPLHF.

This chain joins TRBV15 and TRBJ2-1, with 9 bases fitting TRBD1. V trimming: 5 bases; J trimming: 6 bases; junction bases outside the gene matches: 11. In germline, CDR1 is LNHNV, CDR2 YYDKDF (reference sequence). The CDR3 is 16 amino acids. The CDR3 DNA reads TGTGCCACCAGCCAGACGCCCCAGGGACAGGGCAATGAGCAGTTCTTC. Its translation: CATSQTPQGQGNEQFF.